These 17 T cell receptor beta chains were sequenced from one sample in a study of regulatory T cells in long-lasting Graves disease. Stated time point: newly diagnosed GD, antithyroid drugs for less than 3 months. The TCR library was made from RNA that had been extracted from PBMCs in TRIzol. With iRepertoire HTBI primers and Arm-PCR of CDR3 regions, TCR beta libraries were built. Each CDR3 protein gets one entry after TCRdb re-called the multiplex PCR reads with MiXCR. The sample carries about 240,000 distinct CDR3 sequences, around 20% recorded once. Sequenced here: peripheral blood mononuclear cells (PBMCs), sampled at new diagnosis, from a patient treated with antithyroid drugs. These receptors all come from a female donor with Graves disease.

Comments on this clonotype: No conserved phenylalanine or tryptophan is present at the end of the CDR3, so a read error is the likely explanation. V usage is TRBV6-1 and J usage is TRBJ2-1, with 10 bases fitting TRBD2. From germline, CDR1 is MNHNS and CDR2 SASEGT. The length of the CDR3 is 17 residues. The DNA for the CDR3 is TGTACCAGCAGCTCTAGCGGGAGATCGAGTTCCTACAATGAGCAGTTCTCC. It translates to CTSSSSGRSSSYNEQFS.

This clonotype was counted at least ten times. The chain combines TRBV7-8 with TRBJ2-3; a weak D match, TRBD2 (6 bases). Germline values: CDR1 SGHVS, CDR2 FQNEAQ. The CDR3 totals 14 residues. The V gene lost 3 bases and the J gene lost 2 bases, with 9 bases spanning the gap. This chain's CDR3 is CASSFWRDTDTQYF. CDR3 bases: TGTGCCAGCAGCTTTTGGCGGGACACAGATACGCAGTATTTT.

In its sample, this clonotype was seen many times. The rearrangement links TRBV18 to TRBJ1-1, with 7 bases matching TRBD1. This CDR3 is 15 amino acids long. J lost 3 bases, V lost 6 bases, and 10 bases had no gene match. Germline assignment: CDR1 KGHSH and CDR2 LQKENI. The CDR3 spells CASSRPVDRHTEAFF. CDR3 bases: TGTGCCAGCTCTCGGCCTGTGGACAGGCACACTGAAGCTTTCTTT.

This clonotype was counted at least ten times. The J gene is TRBJ1-1, the V gene TRBV2, with a possible D match to TRBD1 (5 bases). With 4 bases removed from V and 1 base from J, the gap between germline ends came to 10 bases. CDR1 is SNHLY and CDR2 is FYNNEI in the germline V gene. The CDR3 totals 14 residues. The DNA for the CDR3 is TGTGCCAGCAGTGGGGGACCGAGGAACACTGAAGCTTTCTTT. It specifies CASSGGPRNTEAFF.

In this sample, this clonotype turned up many times. V is TRBV5-1 and J is TRBJ2-2, with 13 positions matching TRBD2. Germline V gene lookup returns CDR1 SGHRS and CDR2 YFSETQ. The CDR3 totals 16 residues. Germline trimming cut 4 bases from V and 4 bases from J; bases unmatched to any gene: 4. CDR3 sequence: CASSPGLAGTTGELFF. In nucleotides, the CDR3 is TGCGCCAGCAGCCCGGGACTAGCGGGAACCACCGGGGAGCTGTTTTTT.

A word on this clonotype: A read error may explain this, as a much larger clone is one base away. The chain employs TRBV6-5 and TRBJ2-7; the match to TRBD1 covers 8 bases. From germline, CDR1 is MNHEY and CDR2 SVGAGI. Germline trimming cut 4 bases from V and 2 bases from J; bases unmatched to any gene: 13. This CDR3 contains 17 residues. CDR3 loop: CASSSPLKAGGTYEQYF. The DNA for the CDR3 is TGTGCCAGCAGTTCCCCCCTCAAGGCAGGGGGCACCTACGAGCAGTACTTC.

This clonotype was counted at least ten times. The CDR3 sequence is CASSHTVRETQYF. CDR3 in DNA: TGTGCCAGCAGTCATACAGTCCGGGAGACCCAGTACTTC. V usage is TRBV12-3 or TRBV12-4 and J usage is TRBJ2-5; D is ambiguous. CDR3 length: 13 amino acids. Trimming removed 5 bases from V and 5 bases from J, with 12 bases in between.

This clonotype was counted at least ten times. V and J are TRBV3-1 and TRBJ1-1; no clear D. Germline V gene sequence: CDR1 LGHDT, CDR2 YNNKEL (reference sequence). With 1 base removed from V and 5 bases from J, the gap between germline ends came to 11 bases. The length of the CDR3 is 14 residues. The CDR3 protein is CASSQAQSRTEAFF. In DNA, the CDR3 is TGTGCCAGCAGCCAAGCACAAAGTCGGACTGAAGCTTTCTTT.

In this sample, this clonotype turned up a few times. The chain carries TRBV5-4 and TRBJ2-3, with 10 bases aligning to TRBD2. Germline V lookup: CDR1 SGHNT, CDR2 YYREEE (reference sequence). The CDR3 length is 15 residues. The ends lost 6 bases at V and 3 bases at J; junction bases unmatched: 7. This CDR3 is CASNLWTSGTDTQYF. The CDR3 DNA reads TGTGCCAGCAACCTTTGGACTAGCGGTACAGATACGCAGTATTTT. Based on the CDR3 plus reference TRBV5-4 and TRBJ2-3, the full variable domain is ETGVTQSPTHLIKTRGQQVTLRCSSQSGHNTVSWYQQALGQGPQFIFQYYREEENGRGNFPPRFSGLQFPNYSSELNVNALELDDSALYLCASNLWTSGTDTQYFGPGTRLTVL.

This clonotype was seen many times. The chain employs TRBV11-2 and TRBJ2-5; D unresolved. The V end lost 5 bases, the J end lost 5 bases, and 15 bases lay between the germline ends. Per the germline V gene, CDR1 is SGHAT and CDR2 is FQNNGV. The CDR3 runs to 14 residues. CDR3 amino acids: CASSREGRVETQYF. The DNA of the CDR3 is TGTGCCAGCAGCCGCGAAGGGCGAGTGGAGACCCAGTACTTC.

This clonotype was observed many times. This chain uses TRBV18 with TRBJ1-6; weak D call: TRBD1 (6 bases). Germline-derived CDR1 and CDR2 are KGHSH and LQKENI. The CDR3 spans 13 residues. Trimming stripped 3 bases from V and 8 bases from J, with 8 bases between. The CDR3 sequence is CASSPDSHSPLHF. For the CDR3, the DNA is TGTGCCAGCTCACCGGACAGCCATTCACCCCTCCACTTT.

CDR3 in DNA: TGTGCCAGCAGTTACCGGTGGGGAGGGGAGACCCAGTACTTC. Protein: CASSYRWGGETQYF. This chain uses TRBV6-5 with TRBJ2-5; the match to TRBD2 covers 7 bases. Germline assignment: CDR1 MNHEY and CDR2 SVGAGI. This CDR3 spans 14 amino acids. Unmatched junction bases numbered 5, after V lost 2 bases and J lost 5 bases.

This clonotype appeared many times. The CDR3 sequence is CASSRGTENEKLFF. The CDR3 bases are TGTGCCAGCAGCCGGGGGACAGAAAATGAAAAACTGTTTTTT. The rearrangement joins TRBV7-9 to TRBJ1-4; TRBD1 agrees at 7 bases. The CDR3 consists of 14 residues. Germline assignment: CDR1 SEHNR and CDR2 FQNEAQ (reference sequence). The trim removed 5 bases at V and 5 bases at J, leaving 5 bases unmatched.

The table lists this clonotype with a count of one. A much larger clone differs from this one at a single base, so this may be a read error. This sequence joins TRBV12-3 or TRBV12-4 and TRBJ2-1; D perhaps matches TRBD1 (6 bases). The CDR3 has 15 amino acids. V was clipped by 2 bases and J by 10 bases, with 18 bases between them. The CDR3 is CASSLTLHPQGEQFF. DNA for the CDR3: TGTGCCAGCAGTTTAACTCTCCATCCACAGGGCGAGCAGTTCTTC.

This clonotype was observed at least ten times. In nucleotides, the CDR3 is TGTGCCAGCAGTGCCAAGGGACTAGCGGGAGGTCCTGAGCAGTTCTTC. Its translation is CASSAKGLAGGPEQFF. This chain links TRBV2 with TRBJ2-1; the match to TRBD2 covers 15 bases. Germline values: CDR1 SNHLY, CDR2 FYNNEI. The CDR3 contains 16 residues. Trimming took 4 bases from V and 9 from J; bases not matched to a gene: 7. The whole variable domain, filled in from reference TRBV2 and TRBJ2-1, reads EPEVTQTPSHQVTQMGQEVILRCVPISNHLYFYWYRQILGQKVEFLVSFYNNEISEKSEIFDDQFSVERPDGSNFTLKIRSTKLEDSAMYFCASSAKGLAGGPEQFFGPGTRLTVL.

This clonotype occurred many times. The rearrangement links TRBV28 to TRBJ2-5; no reliable D call. The CDR3 has 13 residues. The V gene's germline CDR1 is MDHEN and CDR2 SYDVKM. Trimming removed 5 bases at V and 4 bases at J, with 11 bases between. The DNA of the CDR3 is TGTGCCAGCAGTCGTACTACGGGAGAGACCCAGTACTTC. Translating gives CASSRTTGETQYF.

The table lists this clonotype with many counts. This chain uses TRBV20-1 with TRBJ1-1, with TRBD1 matching over 7 bases. Looked up from germline, CDR1 is DFQATT and CDR2 is SNEGSKA (reference sequence). The trim removed 6 bases at V and 8 bases at J, leaving 9 bases unmatched. The CDR3 is made up of 12 amino acids. CDR3 residues: CSASTTGQEAFF. CDR3 coding DNA: TGCAGTGCGAGTACGACAGGGCAAGAAGCTTTCTTT.